This TCR beta chain was captured in a study of blood T cell repertoires in COVID-19. Study information: From T cells, B-cell-depleted T cells, or PBMCs came the material, which was cDNA or gDNA.

The repertoire was sequenced with immunoSEQ multiplex PCR; TCRdb's copy has only in-frame clones and lacks some. The top ten hold roughly 3.6% of the sample, which has about 150,000 clones, approximately 80% seen once. The CDR3 extends over 16 amino acids. Germline loops: CDR1 SGHRS, CDR2 YFSETQ. Losses at the gene ends were 1 base for V and 4 bases for J; bases not matched to a gene: 8. The chain uses TRBV5-1 and TRBJ2-3; 8 nucleotides agree with TRBD2. The receptor was isolated from a woman older than 75 with acute or convalescent COVID-19. The sequencing sample was made of peripheral blood. The CDR3 region has the DNA TGCGCCAGCAGCTTGACCAGCGGGGGTTCGGCAGATACGCAGTATTTT. Protein product: CASSLTSGGSADTQYF.